The 15 T cell receptor beta chains below come from one sample, sequenced in a study of shared T cell receptors in the human thymus. Profiled with immunoSEQ multiplex PCR; TCRdb holds only in-frame clones, not every one. The sample includes approximately 400,000 clones, approximately 95% of them seen just once. Sequenced sample: thymocytes. These receptors came from a human donor.

The gene calls are TRBV28 and TRBJ2-5; 7 bases are shared with TRBD1. J was trimmed by 5 bases and V by 4 bases; bases with no gene match: 10. Germline CDR1 is MDHEN and CDR2 is SYDVKM. The CDR3 is 15 amino acids. In DNA, the CDR3 is TGTGCCAGCAGTTACAGGGGCCCCGCTTGGGAGACCCAGTACTTC. This codes for CASSYRGPAWETQYF.

The CDR3 DNA reads TGTGCCAGCAAGCCCCACAGGGGGAGCTCCTACGAGCAGTACTTC. Amino acid sequence: CASKPHRGSSYEQYF. The genes are TRBV6-5 and TRBJ2-7; 8 bases match TRBD1. Germline values: CDR1 MNHEY, CDR2 SVGAGI. CDR3 length: 15 amino acids. With V trimmed by 7 bases and J by 0 bases, 8 bases remained unmatched.

CDR3 region: CAWSVGLLAFF. The CDR3 region has the DNA TGTGCCTGGAGTGTTGGCCTGTTGGCTTTCTTT. The genes are TRBV30 and TRBJ1-1; D not resolved. V shed 0 bases and J shed 11 bases, with 10 bases lying between them. Per germline, CDR1 GTSNPN and CDR2 SVGIG (reference sequence). The CDR3 runs to 11 residues.

V usage is TRBV27 and J usage is TRBJ2-1; 10 bases match TRBD2. CDR1 and CDR2 (germline): MNHEY, SMNVEV (reference sequence). V lost 4 bases, J lost 5 bases, and 2 bases stayed unmatched. The CDR3 totals 14 residues. In DNA form, the CDR3 reads TGTGCCAGCAGTTCTAGCGGGAGTAACAATGAGCAGTTCTTC. It specifies CASSSSGSNNEQFF.

This sequence joins TRBV7-8 and TRBJ2-3, with D tentatively TRBD2 (5 bases). This CDR3 is 11 amino acids long. V was pared by 4 bases and J by 10 bases, with 9 bases between. Germline V gene data show CDR1 as SGHVS and CDR2 as FQNEAQ. The CDR3 DNA follows: TGTGCCAGCAGCTCTAGCTACTCGCAGTATTTT. As protein: CASSSSYSQYF. Together with reference TRBV7-8 and TRBJ2-3, the CDR3 gives the full variable domain: GAGVSQSPRYKVAKRGQDVALRCDPISGHVSLFWYQQALGQGPEFLTYFQNEAQLDKSGLPSDRFFAERPEGSVSTLKIQRTQQEDSAVYLCASSSSYSQYFGPGTRLTVL.

The chain uses TRBV5-6 and TRBJ1-2, with 7 positions matching TRBD1. Unmatched junction bases numbered 14, after V lost 3 bases and J lost 6 bases. Germline V CDR1 and CDR2: SGHDT, YYEEEE. The CDR3 is 16 residues long. The CDR3 region is CASSSRQGGSTDGYTF. The DNA for the CDR3 is TGTGCCAGCAGCTCAAGACAGGGTGGGTCAACGGATGGCTACACCTTC.

The chain couples TRBV7-9 to TRBJ1-4; D gene ambiguous. CDR3 length equals 14 residues. The V gene's germline CDR1 is SEHNR and CDR2 FQNEAQ (reference sequence). V was shortened by 5 bases and J by 5 bases, with 12 bases between the two germline ends. CDR3 loop: CASSTRTDNEKLFF. In DNA form, the CDR3 reads TGTGCCAGCAGCACACGGACGGACAATGAAAAACTGTTTTTT.

This chain connects TRBV13 to TRBJ2-7; possibly TRBD1 or TRBD2 for D (5 bases each). The CDR3 extends over 13 amino acids. Germline loops: CDR1 PRHDT, CDR2 FYEKMQ (reference sequence). V was trimmed by 6 bases and J by 5 bases, leaving 14 bases between them. The CDR3 sequence: CASSGGVLHEQYF. For the CDR3, the DNA is TGTGCCAGCAGTGGGGGAGTCCTTCACGAGCAGTACTTC.

The J gene is TRBJ1-4, the V gene TRBV27; possibly TRBD1 for D (6 bases). The V and J ends lost 3 bases and 8 bases respectively, with 16 bases between them. This CDR3 comprises 15 residues. Germline CDR1 and CDR2: MNHEY and SMNVEV (reference sequence). The CDR3 nucleotides read TGTGCCAGCAGTTTGGGGGAGGGTAGGGGGGAAAAACTGTTTTTT. Translating it yields CASSLGEGRGEKLFF.

This clone was observed once. V is TRBV28 and J is TRBJ2-3; 11 bases match TRBD2. Germline V gene sequence: CDR1 MDHEN, CDR2 SYDVKM. The CDR3 sequence is 15 residues long. With V trimmed by 5 bases and J by 3 bases, 4 bases remained unmatched. CDR3 residues: CASSGGTSGTDTQYF. DNA for the CDR3: TGTGCCAGCAGTGGGGGGACTAGCGGAACAGATACGCAGTATTTT.

This chain uses TRBV2 with TRBJ2-7; 11 bases align to TRBD2. With 8 bases clipped from V and 2 bases from J, the junction kept 11 bases outside the gene matches. Germline assignment: CDR1 SNHLY and CDR2 FYNNEI. The CDR3 is 16 residues long. CDR3 DNA: TGTGCCAGCGGAGGGACTAGCGGACCGGGTGCCTACGAGCAGTACTTC. Amino acid sequence: CASGGTSGPGAYEQYF.

This clone appeared a single time. The chain employs TRBV14 and TRBJ1-2; no clear D gene. The CDR3 is 14 residues long. V lost 0 bases and J lost 4, with 9 bases in between. CDR1 is SGHDN and CDR2 is FVKESK in the germline V gene. CDR3 sequence reads: CASSQDLHFYGYTF. CDR3 DNA sequence: TGTGCCAGCAGCCAAGATTTACACTTCTATGGCTACACCTTC.

The CDR3 sequence is CSVVGVHTDTQYF. CDR3 nucleotides: TGCAGCGTTGTCGGTGTGCACACAGATACGCAGTATTTT. The chain has TRBV29-1 and TRBJ2-3, with D unclear. The CDR3 runs 13 residues. V was shortened by 4 bases and J by 2 bases, with 10 bases between the two germline ends. Germline loops: CDR1 SQVTM, CDR2 ANQGSEA.

This rearrangement joins TRBV28 to TRBJ2-7; 9 positions agree with TRBD1. This CDR3 region has 16 residues. Germline CDR1 reads MDHEN; CDR2 reads SYDVKM. The V and J ends lost 6 bases and 2 bases, in that order; junction bases with no gene match: 11. CDR3 amino acids: CASRGQGRGKAYEQYF. The CDR3 DNA is TGTGCCAGCAGGGGACAGGGACGAGGGAAGGCCTACGAGCAGTACTTC.

This chain joins TRBV28 and TRBJ2-5, with 9 bases aligning to TRBD2. V lost 2 bases and J lost 7; bases outside the gene matches: 11. This CDR3 comprises 16 residues. The germline V gene has CDR1 MDHEN and CDR2 SYDVKM. The CDR3 reads CASSLPPISGGGTQYF. The CDR3, as DNA: TGTGCCAGCAGTTTACCCCCAATTAGCGGGGGTGGGACCCAGTACTTC.